These 22 T cell receptor beta chains came from one sample sequenced in a study of identical twins. Each CDR3 protein gets one entry after TCRdb re-called the 5' RACE reads with MiXCR. In the table there are 700,000 to 950,000 distinct CDR3 sequences, more than 9% of which are singletons. The sample also formed part of further work on yellow fever vaccine responses in identical twins.

The material sequenced was PBMCs. The receptors derive from a woman aged 18-29 years in good health.

This clonotype was seen a handful of times. The genes are TRBV11-1 and TRBJ2-2, with TRBD1 matching 7 bases. V was clipped by 1 base and J by 1 base; unmatched bases: 9. The germline CDR1 and CDR2 sequences are SGHAT and FQDESV (reference sequence). The CDR3 has 18 residues. The CDR3 DNA reads as TGTGCCAGCAGCTTAGTGAAGTGGGGACAGCAGAACACCGGGGAGCTGTTTTTT. Translating gives CASSLVKWGQQNTGELFF.

This clonotype was seen ten or more times. The chain recombines TRBV20-1 with TRBJ1-1; D is undetermined. There are 13 residues in the CDR3. V was trimmed by 0 bases and J by 4 bases, leaving 9 bases between them. Germline loops: CDR1 DFQATT, CDR2 SNEGSKA (reference sequence). In DNA form, the CDR3 reads TGCAGTGCTAGAGAAGGAGGCCTCACTGAAGCTTTCTTT. The encoded protein is CSAREGGLTEAFF.

This sequence joins TRBV9 and TRBJ2-5; D is possibly TRBD2 (6 bases). The germline gives CDR1 SGDLS, CDR2 YYNGEE. The CDR3 runs to 14 residues. V was cut by 0 bases and J by 5 bases, with 11 bases left in between. In DNA form, the CDR3 reads TGTGCCAGCAGCGTAGCGGGAGCTGGGGAGACCCAGTACTTC. Its translation is CASSVAGAGETQYF.

The sample holds many counts of this clonotype. The rearrangement links TRBV4-1 to TRBJ1-4; TRBD1 matches at 8 bases. The V segment lost 2 bases and the J segment 8 bases; nucleotides outside the gene matches: 7. CDR1 and CDR2 (germline): MGHRA, YSYEKL. CDR3 length equals 15 residues. Here the CDR3 reads CASSQPDREGEKLFF. The CDR3 nucleotides are TGCGCCAGCAGCCAACCGGACAGGGAAGGGGAAAAACTGTTTTTT.

This clonotype came up many times. The gene calls are TRBV7-9 and TRBJ2-5; 7 nucleotides agree with TRBD2. Per germline, CDR1 SEHNR and CDR2 FQNEAQ (reference sequence). The CDR3 extends over 15 amino acids. V lost 2 bases, J lost 5 bases, and 8 bases stayed unmatched. The CDR3 sequence is CASSLWRGKMETQYF. In nucleotides, the CDR3 is TGTGCCAGCAGCTTATGGCGGGGGAAGATGGAGACCCAGTACTTC.

The chain combines TRBV2 with TRBJ2-5; 8 bases line up with TRBD2. In germline, CDR1 is SNHLY, CDR2 FYNNEI. Losses at the gene ends were 9 bases for V and 5 bases for J; bases not matched to a gene: 8. This CDR3 spans 13 amino acids. The CDR3 reads CASVPGGQETQYF. In DNA form, the CDR3 reads TGTGCCAGTGTGCCGGGGGGGCAGGAGACCCAGTACTTC. Supplemented by reference TRBV2 and TRBJ2-5, the full variable domain reads EPEVTQTPSHQVTQMGQEVILRCVPISNHLYFYWYRQILGQKVEFLVSFYNNEISEKSEIFDDQFSVERPDGSNFTLKIRSTKLEDSAMYFCASVPGGQETQYFGPGTRLLVL.

This rearrangement joins TRBV9 to TRBJ2-1; D perhaps matches TRBD1 (6 bases). The CDR3 loop spans 14 amino acids. The germline V and J ends were trimmed by 0 bases and 10 bases, with 14 bases remaining between them. CDR1 SGDLS and CDR2 YYNGEE come from the germline V gene. The CDR3 coding sequence is TGTGCCAGCAGCGTAGGGACAGCGCCTCTAGAGCAGTTCTTC. This sequence encodes CASSVGTAPLEQFF.

The gene calls are TRBV7-9 and TRBJ2-5, with 10 bases identical to TRBD2. The CDR3 runs 15 residues. Trimming at V came to 0 bases and at J to 4 bases, leaving 2 bases not matched to a gene. The germline V gene encodes CDR1 SEHNR and CDR2 FQNEAQ (reference sequence). The CDR3 DNA reads TGTGCCAGCAGCTTAGCGCTAGCGGGGGCAGAGACCCAGTACTTC. This gives the protein CASSLALAGAETQYF.

This clonotype has a handful of counts. The chain recombines TRBV28 with TRBJ1-5; D might be TRBD1 (5 bases). CDR3 length: 13 residues. The ends were cut back, 6 bases at V and 6 bases at J, with 12 bases in the middle. CDR1 MDHEN and CDR2 SYDVKM come from the germline V gene. CDR3 sequence reads: CASRQTRAQPQHF. In nucleotides, the CDR3 is TGTGCCAGCAGACAAACCAGGGCTCAGCCCCAGCATTTT.

There are many counts of this clonotype. This chain joins TRBV19 and TRBJ2-3; D uncertain. Germline CDR1 LNHDA, CDR2 SQIVND (reference sequence). Trimming stripped 1 base from V and 2 bases from J, with 10 bases between. This CDR3 is built from 15 residues. CDR3 sequence (DNA): TGTGCCAGTAGTATAGTTCTGGCGTACACAGATACGCAGTATTTT. It codes for CASSIVLAYTDTQYF.

This clonotype was picked up a small number of times. The rearrangement uses TRBV12-3 or TRBV12-4 and TRBJ2-2, with 12 bases that match TRBD2. The CDR3 length is 16 residues. After removal of 5 bases from V and 0 bases from J, the junction contained 1 base not matched to a gene. CDR3 nucleotide sequence: TGTGCCAGCAGTGGGACTAGCGGGTCGAACACCGGGGAGCTGTTTTTT. Translation gives CASSGTSGSNTGELFF.

This clonotype showed up just a few times. V is TRBV6-1 and J is TRBJ1-6; 7 positions match TRBD1. The CDR3 totals 17 residues. After removal of 7 bases from V and 1 base from J, the junction contained 10 bases not matched to a gene. Germline V CDR1 and CDR2: MNHNS, SASEGT. The CDR3 sequence: CASMSDREVSYNSPLHF. The CDR3 region has the DNA TGTGCCAGCATGTCCGACAGGGAGGTGTCCTATAATTCACCCCTCCACTTT.

V and J are TRBV11-2 and TRBJ2-1; D is tentatively TRBD1 or TRBD2 (5 bases each). V dropped 7 bases and J dropped 4 bases, with 17 bases sitting between them. CDR3 size: 15 residues. Germline CDR1 is SGHAT and CDR2 is FQNNGV. DNA for the CDR3: TGTGCCAGCACCGACCGGGACCGTCTTTACAATGAGCAGTTCTTC. This translates into CASTDRDRLYNEQFF.

V and J are TRBV20-1 and TRBJ2-1; perhaps TRBD1 as D (6 bases). This CDR3 contains 17 residues. Germline CDR1 is DFQATT and CDR2 is SNEGSKA (reference sequence). The ends were cut back, 3 bases at V and 0 bases at J, with 18 bases in the middle. CDR3 nucleotide sequence: TGCAGTGCTAGGGGGGCGGGCCGCATATCCTCCTACAATGAGCAGTTCTTC. This translates into CSARGAGRISSYNEQFF.

CDR3 sequence reads: CASSVDSGMGWEQFF. In DNA, the CDR3 is TGTGCCAGCAGCGTTGATAGCGGGATGGGATGGGAGCAGTTCTTC. The chain employs TRBV9 and TRBJ2-1; 8 bases match TRBD2. J lost 10 bases, V lost 2 bases, and 11 bases had no gene match. In germline, CDR1 is SGDLS, CDR2 YYNGEE. The CDR3 extends over 15 amino acids.

The chain recombines TRBV3-1 with TRBJ2-1; D may be TRBD2 (5 bases). This CDR3 contains 14 residues. The ends were cut back, 6 bases at V and 6 bases at J, with 15 bases in the middle. Germline-derived CDR1 and CDR2 are LGHDT and YNNKEL (reference sequence). CDR3 in DNA: TGTGCCAGCAGGACCTCCGGGGAGAGCAATGAGCAGTTCTTC. Translated: CASRTSGESNEQFF.

The V and J genes are TRBV29-1 and TRBJ2-7; unclear D gene. CDR3 length: 12 residues. Trimming cost V 0 bases and J 0 bases, with 3 bases left between them. Germline V gene data show CDR1 as SQVTM and CDR2 as ANQGSEA. CDR3 protein: CSVEESSYEQYF. The DNA of the CDR3 is TGCAGCGTTGAAGAGAGCTCCTACGAGCAGTACTTC.

This clonotype was recorded many times. CDR3 in DNA: TGTGCCAGCAGCTTAGGGTCGACTAGCGGATTCTTCACAGATACGCAGTATTTT. Its translation is CASSLGSTSGFFTDTQYF. This chain uses TRBV11-1 with TRBJ2-3; 9 bases agree with TRBD2. The CDR3 covers 18 residues. Per germline, CDR1 SGHAT and CDR2 FQDESV (reference sequence). V was pared by 1 base and J by 2 bases, with 10 bases of the junction left unmatched.

This clonotype was seen more than once but under ten times. The CDR3: CASSESGLAGYEQYF. The CDR3 bases are TGCGCCAGCAGTGAGTCGGGACTAGCGGGTTACGAGCAGTACTTC. The chain is built from TRBV10-1 and TRBJ2-7; 12 bases are a match to TRBD2. In germline, CDR1 is WNHNN, CDR2 SYGVQD (reference sequence). With 0 bases clipped from V and 4 bases from J, the junction kept 1 base outside the gene matches. The CDR3 is 15 amino acids.

The gene calls are TRBV5-1 and TRBJ2-1; D is possibly TRBD2 (7 bases). Trimming removed 0 bases at V and 7 bases at J, with 17 bases between. Germline V gene lookup returns CDR1 SGHRS and CDR2 YFSETQ. The CDR3 runs to 16 residues. The CDR3 spells CASSLGGGMGTNEQFF. The CDR3 region has the DNA TGCGCCAGCAGCTTGGGGGGGGGTATGGGGACAAATGAGCAGTTCTTC.

There are a few counts of this clonotype. This sequence joins TRBV29-1 and TRBJ2-7, with TRBD1 matching 7 bases. CDR1 is SQVTM and CDR2 is ANQGSEA in the germline V gene. The CDR3 is made up of 12 amino acids. V dropped 4 bases and J dropped 3; count of bases not matched to a gene: 3. CDR3 coding DNA: TGCAGCGTTGGGTCAGGGGGCTACGAGCAGTACGTC. Translated: CSVGSGGYEQYV.

The CDR3, as DNA: TGTGCCAGCAGCTCGGGACGGGTGGACTACACAGATACGCAGTATTTT. Amino acid sequence: CASSSGRVDYTDTQYF. The genes are TRBV7-2 and TRBJ2-3; possibly TRBD2 for D (6 bases). Germline CDR1 SGHTA, CDR2 FQGNSA. The length of the CDR3 is 16 residues. Trimming cost V 4 bases and J 2 bases, with 16 bases left between them. The variable domain in full, completed from reference TRBV7-2 and TRBJ2-3, reads GAGVSQSPSNKVTEKGKDVELRCDPISGHTALYWYRQSLGQGLEFLIYFQGNSAPDKSGLPSDRFSAERTGGSVSTLTIQRTQQEDSAVYLCASSSGRVDYTDTQYFGPGTRLTVL.